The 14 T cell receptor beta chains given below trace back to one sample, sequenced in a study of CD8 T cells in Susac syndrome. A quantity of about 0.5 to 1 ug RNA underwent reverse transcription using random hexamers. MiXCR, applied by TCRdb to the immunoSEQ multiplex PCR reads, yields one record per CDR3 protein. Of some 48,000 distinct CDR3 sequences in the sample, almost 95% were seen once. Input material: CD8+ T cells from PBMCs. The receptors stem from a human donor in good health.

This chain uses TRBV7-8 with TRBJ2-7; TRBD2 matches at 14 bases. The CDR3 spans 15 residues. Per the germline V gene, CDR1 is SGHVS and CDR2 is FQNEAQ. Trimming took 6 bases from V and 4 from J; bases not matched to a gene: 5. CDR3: CASRLGLAGEYEQYF. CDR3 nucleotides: TGTGCCAGCAGATTGGGACTAGCGGGAGAGTACGAGCAGTACTTC.

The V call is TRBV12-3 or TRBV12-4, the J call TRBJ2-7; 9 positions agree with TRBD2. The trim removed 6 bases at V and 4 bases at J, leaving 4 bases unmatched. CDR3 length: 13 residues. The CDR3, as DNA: TGTGCCAGCAGGATTAGCGGGAGTTACGAGCAGTACTTC. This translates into CASRISGSYEQYF.

For the CDR3, the DNA is TGTGCCAGTAGTATGACTAGCCCCTACTCCTACAATGAGCAGTTCTTC. This codes for CASSMTSPYSYNEQFF. The chain uses TRBV19 and TRBJ2-1; 7 bases align to TRBD2. The CDR3 spans 16 residues. The germline V gene encodes CDR1 LNHDA and CDR2 SQIVND (reference sequence). V shed 3 bases and J 0 bases; nucleotides not matched to a gene: 5.

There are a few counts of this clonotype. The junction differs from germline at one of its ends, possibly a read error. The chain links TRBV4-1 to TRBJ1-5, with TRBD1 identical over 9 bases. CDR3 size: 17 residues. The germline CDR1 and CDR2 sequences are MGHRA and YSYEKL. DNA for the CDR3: TGCGCCAGCAGCCCGGCGGGACAGGGTAATGGCAATCAGCCTCAGCATTTT. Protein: CASSPAGQGNGNQPQHF.

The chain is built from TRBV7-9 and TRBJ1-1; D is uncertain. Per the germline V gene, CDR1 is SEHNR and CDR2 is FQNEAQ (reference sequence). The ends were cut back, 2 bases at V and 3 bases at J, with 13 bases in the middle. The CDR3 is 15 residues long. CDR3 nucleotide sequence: TGTGCCAGCAGCTTATACCGCCCCGGGGACACTGAAGCTTTCTTT. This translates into CASSLYRPGDTEAFF.

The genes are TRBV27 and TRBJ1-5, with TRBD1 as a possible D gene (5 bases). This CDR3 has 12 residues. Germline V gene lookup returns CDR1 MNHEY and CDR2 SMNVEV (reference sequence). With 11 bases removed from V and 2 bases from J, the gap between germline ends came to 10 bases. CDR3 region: CARKGRNQPQHF. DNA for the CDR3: TGTGCCCGAAAGGGGCGCAATCAGCCCCAGCATTTT.

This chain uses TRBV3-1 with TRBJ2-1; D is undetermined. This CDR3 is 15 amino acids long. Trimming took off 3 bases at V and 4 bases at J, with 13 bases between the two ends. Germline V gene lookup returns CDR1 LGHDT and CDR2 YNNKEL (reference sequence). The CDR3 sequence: CASSQASSFYNEQFF. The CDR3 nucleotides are TGTGCCAGCAGCCAGGCCAGCTCTTTTTACAATGAGCAGTTCTTC.

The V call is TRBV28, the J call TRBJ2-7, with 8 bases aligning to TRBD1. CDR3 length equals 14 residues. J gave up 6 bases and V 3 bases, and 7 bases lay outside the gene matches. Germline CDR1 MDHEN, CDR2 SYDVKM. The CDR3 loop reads CASSFAGGGGEQYF. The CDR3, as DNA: TGTGCCAGCAGTTTTGCAGGGGGCGGAGGCGAGCAGTACTTC.

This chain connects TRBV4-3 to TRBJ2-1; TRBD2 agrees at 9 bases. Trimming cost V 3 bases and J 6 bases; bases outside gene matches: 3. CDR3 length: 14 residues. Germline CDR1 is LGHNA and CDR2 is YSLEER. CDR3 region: CASSHQREANEQFF. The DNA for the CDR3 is TGCGCCAGCAGCCACCAGCGGGAGGCCAATGAGCAGTTCTTC.

CDR3 in DNA: TGCGCCAGCAGTCAATGTTTCAATGAGCAGTTCTTC. It codes for CASSQCFNEQFF. V gene TRBV23-1 combines with J gene TRBJ2-1, with D unresolved. TRBV23-1 is identified as an open reading frame with a role that is uncertain. The germline V and J ends were trimmed by 1 base and 6 bases, with 4 bases remaining between them. CDR3 length equals 12 residues.

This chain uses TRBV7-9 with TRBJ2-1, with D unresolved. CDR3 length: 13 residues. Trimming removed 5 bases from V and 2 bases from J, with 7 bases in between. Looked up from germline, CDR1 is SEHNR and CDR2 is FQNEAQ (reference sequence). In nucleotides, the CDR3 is TGTGCCAGCAGCGCGCCAGCCTACAATGAGCAGTTCTTC. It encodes CASSAPAYNEQFF.

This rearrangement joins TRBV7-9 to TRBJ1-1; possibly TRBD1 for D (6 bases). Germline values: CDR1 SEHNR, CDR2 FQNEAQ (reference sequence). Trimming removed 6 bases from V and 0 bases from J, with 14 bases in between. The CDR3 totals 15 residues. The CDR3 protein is CASRADSYMNTEAFF. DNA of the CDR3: TGTGCCAGCAGGGCGGACAGCTACATGAACACTGAAGCTTTCTTT.

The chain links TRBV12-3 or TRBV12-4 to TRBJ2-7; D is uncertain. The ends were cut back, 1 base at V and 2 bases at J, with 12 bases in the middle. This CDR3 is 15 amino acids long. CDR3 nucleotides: TGTGCCAGCAGTTTAGTTATCGGGCTAACCTACGAGCAGTACTTC. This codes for CASSLVIGLTYEQYF.

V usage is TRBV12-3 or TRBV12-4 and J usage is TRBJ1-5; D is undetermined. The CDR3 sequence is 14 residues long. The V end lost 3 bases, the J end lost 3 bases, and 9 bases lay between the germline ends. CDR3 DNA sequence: TGTGCCAGCAGTTTCGGCATTCTCAATCAGCCCCAGCATTTT. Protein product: CASSFGILNQPQHF.